Here is one T cell receptor beta chain with its context. The specificity of this receptor is unknown. No base quality values were provided; no much bigger clone lies one nucleotide off. This record belongs to a study of CD8 T cells in ankylosing spondylitis (dated by TCRdb to 2015 to 2018). Background for the entire study: T cell receptor beta repertoires were profiled in healthy donors and ankylosing spondylitis patients so that disease-linked TCR variants could be found. The whole study cohort included under 140 healthy donors and over 20 ankylosing spondylitis patients. Peripheral blood was sampled, and synovial fluid was additionally collected from ankylosing spondylitis patients.

On the study overall, not on this receptor specifically: Some motif variants were previously reported in synovial fluid and blood of reactive arthritis patients, suggesting common disease-initiation mechanisms. A TCR beta motif of eight highly homologous amino acid variants appeared characteristic of blood from ankylosing spondylitis patients. The disease-linked clones showed a CD8+ phenotype and occurred at relatively low frequencies in peripheral blood. The disease-linked clones were reported as significantly enriched in matched synovial fluid samples from ankylosing spondylitis patients.

Data came from an Illumina HiSeq 2500. Quantitative 5'-RACE with molecular barcodes was the method used to prepare the TCR beta libraries. Concerning the study's data processing: A new computational method based on a probabilistic model of VDJ rearrangement was used to identify disease-linked TCR variants. TCRdb reran the public reads through fastp at Q25 and MiXCR, keeping productive beta chains. Each record represents a unique CDR3 protein, reported with the most common genes and DNA among its rows. TCRdb's processing, not the authors', yielded these V and J calls. The table for this sample lists about 350,000 distinct CDR3 sequences; 20% to 25% of them were counted only once. Around 12% of the sample is taken by the ten largest. The junction shows trimming of 0 bases on V and 2 bases on J, plus 14 bases between the germline ends. For CDR1 and CDR2, the germline V gene lists MNHEY and SVGAGI. From cysteine to phenylalanine, the CDR3 is 16 amino acids long. Only the CDR3 part of the read is kept: 48 bases, read in frame from the first base.

This clonotype was obtained from a male donor with ankylosing spondylitis or in good health (not recorded which). The chain employs TRBV6-5 and TRBJ2-7; the D gene is perhaps TRBD1, on 6 matching bases. The specimen was blood, either unsorted or a sorted T cell fraction (not recorded which). The encoded CDR3 is CASSYSPQGLTYEQYF. Here is the DNA: TGTGCCAGCAGTTACTCCCCACAGGGCTTAACCTACGAGCAGTACTTC.